The clone carrying this TCR beta chain was detected a few times. The antigen is undetermined. A single base separates this from a much larger clone, so it may be a read error. TCR beta CDR3 regions were amplified from RNA. HTBI primers were employed in a first-round RT-PCR of the TCR CDR3. TCRdb redid the calling of the multiplex PCR reads with MiXCR, one entry per CDR3 protein. The table lists about 590,000 distinct CDR3 sequences, about 15% of them singletons. The data originate from a study of T cells in Graves' hyperthyroidism and ophthalmopathy. Points from the study as a whole: Separating ophthalmopathy from stable hyperthyroidism was achieved by a 13 V-J model.

CDR3 length equals 16 residues. CDR1 and CDR2 (germline): MNHNS, SASEGT. Between the trimmed V and J ends, which lost 7 bases and 0 bases, there was a span of 16 bases. For Graves' hyperthyroidism to be stable, ophthalmopathy could not progress within 18 months. Patients aged 18 to 65 had newly diagnosed hyperthyroidism lasting under 2 months. This TCR derives from a woman in her twenties or thirties with Graves' hyperthyroidism. Specimen: blood. The chain uses TRBV6-1 and TRBJ2-1, with a possible D match to TRBD1 (6 bases). The DNA of the CDR3 is TGTGCCAGCAATGCTGGACGGACAGCCTCCTACAATGAGCAGTTCTTC. It codes for CASNAGRTASYNEQFF.